One sample yielded the 24 T cell receptor beta chains listed below, sequenced in a study of blood T cells in healthy people across ages. A second 7 to 11 cycle PCR used barcoded and J-beta primers. TCRdb reprocessed the 5' RACE reads with MiXCR, giving one entry per CDR3 protein. The data show fewer than 800,000 distinct CDR3 sequences, roughly 25% seen once. Separately, the same data were catalogued under a study of T cells of mothers and their children.

The sequencing sample was made of blood. Every receptor here comes from a boy aged 5-17 years in good health.

V and J are TRBV10-3 and TRBJ2-2; 10 bases fit TRBD2. Germline V lookup: CDR1 ENHRY, CDR2 SYGVKD. The CDR3 loop spans 17 amino acids. The trim removed 6 bases at V and 0 bases at J, leaving 7 bases unmatched. Written as DNA, the CDR3 is TGTGCCATCAGAAGCGGGAGGGCCTCCACGAACACCGGGGAGCTGTTTTTT. Translating gives CAIRSGRASTNTGELFF.

This clonotype was counted a few times. This chain links TRBV28 with TRBJ2-1, with D possibly being TRBD2 (6 bases). The CDR3 is 15 residues long. Germline V lookup: CDR1 MDHEN, CDR2 SYDVKM. Trimming removed 6 bases from V and 4 bases from J, with 16 bases in between. DNA of the CDR3: TGTGCCAGCAGCCCCTCGGGAGAAAGGTACAATGAGCAGTTCTTC. Amino acid sequence: CASSPSGERYNEQFF.

This rearrangement joins TRBV9 to TRBJ2-6; 9 bases agree with TRBD1. The J segment lost 4 bases and the V segment lost 0 bases, leaving 14 bases of the junction unmatched. The CDR3 is 20 amino acids. Germline V gene sequence: CDR1 SGDLS, CDR2 YYNGEE. The CDR3 DNA reads TGTGCCAGCAGCGTAGGTTCGGGACAGGGATATTTGACGGGGGCCAACGTCCTGACTTTC. This codes for CASSVGSGQGYLTGANVLTF. The full variable domain, rest sourced from reference TRBV9 and TRBJ2-6, is DSGVTQTPKHLITATGQRVTLRCSPRSGDLSVYWYQQSLDQGLQFLIQYYNGEERAKGNILERFSAQQFPDLHSELNLSSLELGDSALYFCASSVGSGQGYLTGANVLTFGAGSRLTVL.

This clonotype has a handful of counts. This chain connects TRBV5-5 to TRBJ1-1; D is unresolved. Germline CDR1 SGHKS, CDR2 YYEKEE (reference sequence). V shed 2 bases and J shed 4 bases, with 12 bases lying between them. The CDR3 spans 14 residues. CDR3 sequence: CASSFYSSGTEAFF. CDR3 nucleotide sequence: TGTGCCAGCAGCTTTTACAGTAGCGGCACTGAAGCTTTCTTT.

The chain employs TRBV29-1 and TRBJ2-5; 8 bases are shared with TRBD1. Per the germline V gene, CDR1 is SQVTM and CDR2 is ANQGSEA. The trim removed 7 bases at V and 1 base at J, leaving 5 bases unmatched. The CDR3 consists of 13 residues. Written as DNA, the CDR3 is TGCAGCGCTTTCGGACAGGGCCAAGAGACCCAGTACTTC. Its translation: CSAFGQGQETQYF.

The V and J genes are TRBV4-1 and TRBJ1-2; D ambiguous. V was clipped by 0 bases and J by 5 bases, with 16 bases between them. This CDR3 region has 16 residues. The germline CDR1 and CDR2 sequences are MGHRA and YSYEKL. In nucleotides, the CDR3 is TGCGCCAGCAGCCAAGAGATCGGCGGTCGCGGGTATGGCTACACCTTC. Translation gives CASSQEIGGRGYGYTF.

This clonotype was observed a handful of times. Here the CDR3 DNA reads TGCAGCGTTCTAAAGGGAGGACATGGCTACACCTTC. Translated: CSVLKGGHGYTF. The rearrangement joins TRBV29-1 to TRBJ1-2; D remains ambiguous. CDR1 SQVTM and CDR2 ANQGSEA come from the germline V gene. V lost 5 bases and J 6 bases, leaving 13 bases between the germline ends. The CDR3 extends over 12 amino acids.

This clonotype was detected a few times. The chain links TRBV12-3 or TRBV12-4 to TRBJ1-6; weak D call: TRBD1 (5 bases). V lost 2 bases and J 9 bases, leaving 14 bases between the germline ends. This CDR3 is built from 15 residues. CDR3 sequence (DNA): TGTGCCAGCAGTTTAACTCAGGGTGGAGCTTCACCCCTCCACTTT. This sequence encodes CASSLTQGGASPLHF.

This clonotype showed up just a few times. The chain employs TRBV20-1 and TRBJ2-1; 11 positions match TRBD2. V lost 0 bases, J lost 10 bases, and 11 bases stayed unmatched. From germline, CDR1 is DFQATT and CDR2 SNEGSKA (reference sequence). The CDR3 length is 16 residues. For the CDR3, the DNA is TGCAGTGCTAGAGACCCCACTAGCGGGAGTCTCTGGGAGCAGTTCTTC. Translated: CSARDPTSGSLWEQFF.

The chain employs TRBV6-5 and TRBJ2-2, with D possibly TRBD2 on 5 matching bases. V lost 0 bases and J 3 bases, leaving 11 bases between the germline ends. This CDR3 spans 16 amino acids. Germline loops: CDR1 MNHEY, CDR2 SVGAGI. In DNA, the CDR3 is TGTGCCAGCAGTTACTCTGCGGGCGCGGACACCGGGGAGCTGTTTTTT. Translated: CASSYSAGADTGELFF.

This chain joins TRBV12-3 or TRBV12-4 and TRBJ2-1, with 9 nucleotides matching TRBD2. There are 17 residues in the CDR3. Trimming at V came to 5 bases and at J to 4 bases, leaving 12 bases not matched to a gene. The chain's CDR3 is CASSGSITSGQYNEQFF. The CDR3 DNA is TGTGCCAGCAGTGGTTCAATTACTAGCGGGCAATACAATGAGCAGTTCTTC.

This clonotype was seen a handful of times. This chain links TRBV5-1 with TRBJ2-3; D is unclear. V lost 4 bases and J lost 2, with 14 bases in between. Germline CDR1 is SGHRS and CDR2 is YFSETQ. CDR3 length: 15 residues. The chain's CDR3 is CASSGFGLTTDTQYF. The CDR3 nucleotides read TGCGCCAGCAGCGGGTTTGGGCTAACCACAGATACGCAGTATTTT.

This chain connects TRBV6-5 to TRBJ2-5; TRBD1 is a possible D gene (5 bases). The J call may be mistaken, given a closer DNA end match to TRBJ2-7. Germline V lookup: CDR1 MNHEY, CDR2 SVGAGI. There are 14 residues in the CDR3. CDR3 in DNA: TGTGCCAGCAGTTACTCAGACAGAGCCTACGAGCAGTACTTC. Translation: CASSYSDRAYEQYF.

The V gene is TRBV9, the J gene TRBJ2-1; D perhaps matches TRBD2 (6 bases). This CDR3 is built from 16 residues. Germline V gene sequence: CDR1 SGDLS, CDR2 YYNGEE. V lost 4 bases and J 7 bases, leaving 21 bases between the germline ends. The CDR3 loop reads CASSPFLSGVGNEQFF. Written as DNA, the CDR3 is TGTGCCAGCAGCCCCTTTCTGTCGGGAGTAGGAAATGAGCAGTTCTTC.

This clonotype was recorded a few times. V gene TRBV12-3 or TRBV12-4 combines with J gene TRBJ2-1; D gene unclear. V gave up 6 bases and J gave up 6 bases, with 18 bases separating them. This CDR3 is 15 amino acids long. The CDR3 DNA is TGTGCCAGCAGCGACATAGCTGAATCGGGCAATGAGCAGTTCTTC. Its protein product is CASSDIAESGNEQFF.

This clonotype was observed at least ten times. The chain couples TRBV9 to TRBJ2-1; D ambiguous. CDR1 is SGDLS, CDR2 YYNGEE, per germline. The CDR3 covers 11 residues. Trimming left V 3 bases short and J 5 bases short, with 3 bases between. The CDR3: CASSADNEQFF. CDR3 DNA sequence: TGTGCCAGCAGCGCGGACAATGAGCAGTTCTTC.

This clonotype appeared a single time. The chain uses TRBV19 and TRBJ1-1, with D possibly being TRBD1 (6 bases). Deletions cut 7 bases from V and 9 bases from J, with 21 bases between. CDR1 is LNHDA, CDR2 SQIVND, per germline (reference sequence). There are 14 residues in the CDR3. The CDR3 DNA sequence: TGTGCCAGTACCCATCAGGGGCCAACCCTGAAAGCTTTCTTT. Its translation is CASTHQGPTLKAFF.

Details on this clonotype: A much larger clonotype is one base distant, so this may be a read error. Lacking the conserved final phenylalanine or tryptophan, this CDR3 likely reflects a read error. J is TRBJ2-7 and V is TRBV29-1; 13 bases line up with TRBD2. Per the germline V gene, CDR1 is SQVTM and CDR2 is ANQGSEA. The CDR3 loop spans 13 amino acids. V lost 6 bases to trimming and J lost 3 bases; unmatched junction nucleotides: 2. CDR3 coding DNA: TGCAGCGTCGGGACTAGCGGGAACTACGAGCAGTACCTC. Protein: CSVGTSGNYEQYL.

The V and J genes are TRBV4-2 and TRBJ1-6, with TRBD1 as a possible D gene (5 bases). The CDR3 has 14 amino acids. V was pared by 0 bases and J by 10 bases, with 10 bases between. Germline CDR1 is LGHNA and CDR2 is YNFKEQ. The CDR3 is CASSQDRVQSPLHF. In DNA form, the CDR3 reads TGTGCCAGCAGCCAAGACAGGGTTCAGTCACCCCTCCACTTT.

On this clonotype itself: Being one base from a much bigger clone, this may be a read error. The gene calls are TRBV6-1 and TRBJ2-2; the D is unclear. The CDR3 loop spans 11 amino acids. V shed 7 bases and J shed 2 bases, with 2 bases lying between them. Germline V gives CDR1 MNHNS, CDR2 SASEGT. CDR3 sequence reads: CASINTGELFF. DNA of the CDR3: TGTGCCAGCATTAACACCGGGGAGCTGTTTTTT.

The rearrangement links TRBV20-1 to TRBJ2-3; D is uncertain. Germline CDR1 reads DFQATT; CDR2 reads SNEGSKA (reference sequence). Trimming removed 0 bases from V and 2 bases from J, with 9 bases in between. The CDR3 has 14 amino acids. In nucleotides, the CDR3 is TGCAGTGCTAGAGATTGGAACTACACAGATACGCAGTATTTT. Residues: CSARDWNYTDTQYF.

V gene TRBV12-3 or TRBV12-4 combines with J gene TRBJ2-1, with D uncertain. Near its end, the DNA agrees better with TRBJ2-7, so the J call may be wrong. CDR3 length: 15 residues. The DNA for the CDR3 is TGTGCCAGCAGTTTAACCGTGGATCCCCCCTACGAGCAGTACTTC. This translates into CASSLTVDPPYEQYF.

In this sample, this clonotype turned up once. V and J are TRBV6-6 and TRBJ2-3, with D possibly matching TRBD2 (6 bases). This CDR3 is built from 14 residues. With 6 bases removed from V and 5 bases from J, the gap between germline ends came to 15 bases. The germline V gene encodes CDR1 MNHNY and CDR2 SVGAGI (reference sequence). The CDR3 DNA is TGTGCCAGCAGCCGAGCGGGTGTTAAAGATACGCAGTATTTT. It encodes CASSRAGVKDTQYF.

This clonotype was seen only a few times. The rearrangement links TRBV5-1 to TRBJ1-1, with 7 bases aligning to TRBD1. Trimming cost V 1 base and J 0 bases; bases outside gene matches: 3. The CDR3 is made up of 15 amino acids. CDR1 SGHRS and CDR2 YFSETQ come from the germline V gene. The CDR3 reads CASSLMTGMNTEAFF. The CDR3 DNA sequence: TGCGCCAGCAGCTTGATGACAGGGATGAACACTGAAGCTTTCTTT.